A selection of T cell receptor beta chains follows, all from one sample in a study of T cell responses to AZD1222 COVID-19 vaccine. The data were produced by immunoSEQ multiplex PCR, yet TCRdb's version contains in-frame clones alone and is incomplete. Seen in this sample are around 150,000 clones; the ten most common clones hold over 2%. Sequenced sample: peripheral blood. These receptors all come from an adult in good health. The CDR3 runs from the conserved cysteine through the conserved F or W. Fields, in order: J gene, CDR3 length, V gene, D gene, CDR3 protein, CDR3 DNA. A D gene is named only where the DNA matches it firmly.

j_gene: TRBJ1-1
len: 13
v_gene: TRBV6-5
d_gene: -
CDR3aa: CASSTKRGTEAFF
CDR3nt: TGTGCCAGCAGTACGAAGAGGGGGACTGAAGCTTTCTTT

j_gene: TRBJ2-1
len: 16
v_gene: TRBV27
d_gene: TRBD1
CDR3aa: CASSYTGGTSRNEQFF
CDR3nt: TGTGCCAGCAGTTATACAGGGGGGACCTCCCGCAATGAGCAGTTCTTC

j_gene: TRBJ1-1
len: 18
v_gene: TRBV9
d_gene: TRBD1
CDR3aa: CASSVGVGGARVNTEAFF
CDR3nt: TGTGCCAGCAGCGTAGGGGTAGGGGGCGCGAGGGTGAACACTGAAGCTTTCTTT

j_gene: TRBJ2-2
len: 16
v_gene: TRBV7-9
d_gene: TRBD2
CDR3aa: CASTEPASGLTGELFF
CDR3nt: TGTGCCAGCACCGAGCCGGCTAGCGGGCTCACCGGGGAGCTGTTTTTT

j_gene: TRBJ1-1
len: 14
v_gene: TRBV7-2
d_gene: -
CDR3aa: CASSLGQGTFEAFF
CDR3nt: TGTGCCAGCAGCTTAGGGCAGGGGACTTTTGAAGCTTTCTTT

j_gene: TRBJ1-5
len: 16
v_gene: TRBV4-2
d_gene: TRBD1
CDR3aa: CASSHGQGASNQPQHF
CDR3nt: TGTGCCAGCAGCCATGGACAGGGGGCAAGCAATCAGCCCCAGCATTTT

j_gene: TRBJ2-3
len: 11
v_gene: TRBV24-1
d_gene: -
CDR3aa: CATRGTDTQYF
CDR3nt: TGTGCCACCAGAGGGACAGATACGCAGTATTTT

j_gene: TRBJ2-3
len: 18
v_gene: TRBV10-1
d_gene: -
CDR3aa: CASSETRDVGLSTDTQYF
CDR3nt: TGCGCCAGCAGTGAGACGCGGGACGTCGGCCTGAGCACAGATACGCAGTATTTT

j_gene: TRBJ2-3
len: 16
v_gene: TRBV6-6
d_gene: -
CDR3aa: CASSYFAGGIRDTQYF
CDR3nt: TGTGCCAGCAGTTATTTCGCTGGGGGGATAAGGGATACGCAGTATTTT

j_gene: TRBJ2-7
len: 14
v_gene: TRBV30
d_gene: TRBD1
CDR3aa: CAWSVRSGGYEQYF
CDR3nt: TGTGCCTGGAGTGTACGATCAGGGGGCTACGAGCAGTACTTC

j_gene: TRBJ1-2
len: 13
v_gene: TRBV20-1
d_gene: -
CDR3aa: CSASRQGSYGYTF
CDR3nt: TGCAGTGCTAGTCGGCAGGGTAGCTATGGCTACACCTTC

j_gene: TRBJ1-1
len: 14
v_gene: TRBV6-6
d_gene: -
CDR3aa: CASSLGAGGTEAFF
CDR3nt: TGTGCCAGCAGTTTGGGCGCCGGCGGCACTGAAGCTTTCTTT

j_gene: TRBJ2-4
len: 16
v_gene: TRBV19
d_gene: -
CDR3aa: CASSMGGAASKNIQYF
CDR3nt: TGTGCCAGTAGTATGGGGGGGGCAGCCTCCAAAAACATTCAGTACTTC

j_gene: TRBJ1-4
len: 14
v_gene: TRBV19
d_gene: -
CDR3aa: CASSIRTTNEKLFF
CDR3nt: TGTGCCAGTAGTATCAGGACAACTAATGAAAAACTGTTTTTT

j_gene: TRBJ2-7
len: 15
v_gene: TRBV7-6
d_gene: TRBD1
CDR3aa: CASSFSDRGAYEQYF
CDR3nt: TGTGCCAGCAGCTTTTCGGACAGGGGTGCCTACGAGCAGTACTTC

j_gene: TRBJ1-3
len: 12
v_gene: TRBV2
d_gene: -
CDR3aa: CASSEQGNTIYF
CDR3nt: TGTGCCAGCAGTGAACAAGGAAACACCATATATTTT

j_gene: TRBJ2-2
len: 13
v_gene: TRBV11-2
d_gene: -
CDR3aa: CASTTGNTGELFF
CDR3nt: TGTGCCAGCACTACGGGGAACACCGGGGAGCTGTTTTTT

j_gene: TRBJ2-3
len: 15
v_gene: TRBV3-1/TRBV3-2
d_gene: -
CDR3aa: CASSLGRIPTDTQYF
CDR3nt: TGTGCCAGCAGCCTGGGACGTATACCTACAGATACGCAGTATTTT

j_gene: TRBJ2-5
len: 16
v_gene: TRBV5-1
d_gene: -
CDR3aa: CASSSRTGGGQETQYF
CDR3nt: TGCGCCAGCAGCTCGAGGACAGGCGGGGGACAAGAGACCCAGTACTTC

j_gene: TRBJ1-5
len: 17
v_gene: TRBV6-2/TRBV6-3
d_gene: TRBD1
CDR3aa: CASSYGRKGANNQPQHF
CDR3nt: TGTGCCAGCAGTTACGGGCGTAAGGGGGCGAACAATCAGCCCCAGCATTTT

j_gene: TRBJ2-1
len: 13
v_gene: TRBV6-2/TRBV6-3
d_gene: -
CDR3aa: CASSLVQNNEQFF
CDR3nt: TGTGCCAGCAGTCTGGTCCAGAACAATGAGCAGTTCTTC

j_gene: TRBJ1-1
len: 15
v_gene: TRBV18
d_gene: -
CDR3aa: CASSPVEGPRTEAFF
CDR3nt: TGTGCCAGCTCCCCTGTGGAGGGGCCACGGACTGAAGCTTTCTTT

j_gene: TRBJ2-2
len: 13
v_gene: TRBV12-3/TRBV12-4
d_gene: -
CDR3aa: CASSSLVPGELFF
CDR3nt: TGTGCCAGCAGTTCTTTGGTGCCCGGGGAGCTGTTTTTT

j_gene: TRBJ1-2
len: 14
v_gene: TRBV7-9
d_gene: -
CDR3aa: CAAWAGLDIRGYTF
CDR3nt: TGTGCCGCCTGGGCGGGTCTTGACATTCGCGGCTACACCTTC

j_gene: TRBJ2-7
len: 15
v_gene: TRBV5-1
d_gene: -
CDR3aa: CASSLGTSRSYEQYF
CDR3nt: TGCGCCAGCAGCTTGGGCACCTCGAGATCCTACGAGCAGTACTTC

j_gene: TRBJ1-4
len: 17
v_gene: TRBV5-6
d_gene: -
CDR3aa: CAGSLGRTFATNEKLFF
CDR3nt: TGTGCCGGCAGCTTAGGCAGGACGTTTGCAACTAATGAAAAACTGTTTTTT

j_gene: TRBJ1-2
len: 16
v_gene: TRBV7-2
d_gene: -
CDR3aa: CASSSRVLGTHYGYTF
CDR3nt: TGTGCCAGCAGCTCCCGGGTCCTGGGGACCCACTATGGCTACACCTTC

j_gene: TRBJ2-3
len: 16
v_gene: TRBV28
d_gene: TRBD1
CDR3aa: CASSSPGQGGTDTQYF
CDR3nt: TGTGCCAGCAGTTCTCCGGGACAGGGCGGCACAGATACGCAGTATTTT

j_gene: TRBJ1-3
len: 13
v_gene: TRBV29-1
d_gene: -
CDR3aa: CSVVVPSGNTIYF
CDR3nt: TGCAGCGTTGTGGTCCCCTCTGGAAACACCATATATTTT

j_gene: TRBJ2-1
len: 15
v_gene: TRBV30
d_gene: TRBD2
CDR3aa: CAWSAGLAPLNEQFF
CDR3nt: TGTGCCTGGAGCGCCGGACTAGCGCCCCTCAATGAGCAGTTCTTC

j_gene: TRBJ1-2
len: 13
v_gene: TRBV6-5
d_gene: TRBD1
CDR3aa: CASSKQGGDGYTF
CDR3nt: TGTGCCAGCAGCAAGCAGGGGGGTGATGGCTACACCTTC

j_gene: TRBJ1-6
len: 16
v_gene: TRBV30
d_gene: -
CDR3aa: CAWSGGPGRLNSPLHF
CDR3nt: TGTGCCTGGAGTGGAGGGCCGGGACGGCTCAATTCACCCCTCCACTTT

j_gene: TRBJ2-3
len: 13
v_gene: TRBV6-5
d_gene: -
CDR3aa: CASSPTGSDTQYF
CDR3nt: TGTGCCAGCAGTCCCACGGGTTCAGATACGCAGTATTTT

j_gene: TRBJ1-1
len: 13
v_gene: TRBV7-3
d_gene: -
CDR3aa: CASSLYRNTEAFF
CDR3nt: TGTGCCAGCAGTTTGTATAGGAACACTGAAGCTTTCTTT

j_gene: TRBJ2-2
len: 15
v_gene: TRBV7-3
d_gene: TRBD1
CDR3aa: CASSPGTGYTGELFF
CDR3nt: TGTGCCAGCAGCCCCGGGACAGGGTACACCGGGGAGCTGTTTTTT

j_gene: TRBJ1-1
len: 15
v_gene: TRBV7-3
d_gene: TRBD1
CDR3aa: CASSLMGQQNTEAFF
CDR3nt: TGTGCCAGCAGCTTAATGGGACAGCAGAACACTGAAGCTTTCTTT

j_gene: TRBJ1-2
len: 17
v_gene: TRBV7-2
d_gene: -
CDR3aa: CASSLSPSDRLGYGYTF
CDR3nt: TGTGCCAGCAGCCTCTCCCCTTCCGACAGGCTGGGCTATGGCTACACCTTC

j_gene: TRBJ1-1
len: 14
v_gene: TRBV18
d_gene: TRBD1
CDR3aa: CASSPQTGDTEAFF
CDR3nt: TGTGCCAGCTCACCTCAGACAGGGGACACTGAAGCTTTCTTT

j_gene: TRBJ1-5
len: 15
v_gene: TRBV7-2
d_gene: -
CDR3aa: CASSSTGNWGQPQHF
CDR3nt: TGTGCCAGCAGCTCCACAGGGAATTGGGGTCAGCCCCAGCATTTT

j_gene: TRBJ2-5
len: 16
v_gene: TRBV24-1
d_gene: TRBD2
CDR3aa: CATSDWGGRGQETQYF
CDR3nt: TGTGCCACCAGTGATTGGGGGGGTCGGGGACAAGAGACCCAGTACTTC

j_gene: TRBJ2-7
len: 14
v_gene: TRBV28
d_gene: -
CDR3aa: CASRQTGSWAEQYF
CDR3nt: TGTGCCAGCAGACAGACCGGGTCCTGGGCCGAGCAGTACTTC

j_gene: TRBJ1-1
len: 14
v_gene: TRBV6-6
d_gene: TRBD1
CDR3aa: CASSFGTANTEAFF
CDR3nt: TGTGCCAGCAGTTTCGGGACAGCCAACACTGAAGCTTTCTTT

j_gene: TRBJ1-4
len: 15
v_gene: TRBV4-3
d_gene: -
CDR3aa: CASSQDMAENEKLFF
CDR3nt: TGCGCCAGCAGCCAAGACATGGCGGAAAATGAAAAACTGTTTTTT

j_gene: TRBJ1-1
len: 12
v_gene: TRBV2
d_gene: -
CDR3aa: CASGRSNTEAFF
CDR3nt: TGTGCCAGCGGAAGAAGTAACACTGAAGCTTTCTTT

j_gene: TRBJ1-6
len: 15
v_gene: TRBV19
d_gene: TRBD1
CDR3aa: CASSMGQGNNSPLHF
CDR3nt: TGTGCCAGTAGTATGGGACAGGGGAATAATTCACCCCTCCACTTT

j_gene: TRBJ1-4
len: 17
v_gene: TRBV5-6
d_gene: TRBD1
CDR3aa: CASSLVGSQGAREKLFF
CDR3nt: TGTGCCAGCAGCTTGGTTGGCTCTCAGGGGGCGCGTGAAAAACTGTTTTTT

j_gene: TRBJ1-1
len: 18
v_gene: TRBV7-6
d_gene: TRBD1
CDR3aa: CASSSQPPGQMMNTEAFF
CDR3nt: TGTGCCAGCAGCTCCCAGCCCCCGGGACAGATGATGAACACTGAAGCTTTCTTT

j_gene: TRBJ2-7
len: 12
v_gene: TRBV11-2
d_gene: -
CDR3aa: CASSGQRYEQYF
CDR3nt: TGTGCCAGCAGCGGACAGAGATACGAGCAGTACTTC